A single T cell receptor beta chain is shown here with its context. One end of the junction fails to match germline, which may point to a read error. Patients at the Seattle site were enrolled during active infection and followed longitudinally. The CDR3 has 8 amino acids. Germline lookup yields CDR1 SNHLY and CDR2 FYNNEI. In the original analysis: Amplification from reference gene primers served as the basis for estimated nucleated cell counts. Measured with immunoSEQ multiplex PCR; TCRdb has only the in-frame clones, and not every one. V and J calls and clone size are given by that table; D and trimming were obtained from the DNA. The sample holds a few hundred thousand clones, roughly nine tenths seen once. The source of the sample is a study of blood T cell repertoires in COVID-19.

Sequences were obtained from peripheral blood. V and J are TRBV2 and TRBJ1-1; D gene ambiguous. This TCR was recovered from a woman in her twenties or thirties with COVID-19, enrolled during active disease. CDR3 amino acids: CASAKSEF. The CDR3 DNA sequence: TGTGCCAGCGCAAAAAGCGAGTTT.